The 32 T cell receptor beta chains given below trace back to one sample, sequenced in a study of blood T cell repertoires in COVID-19. Method: immunoSEQ multiplex PCR; TCRdb's copy keeps in-frame clones and lacks some. The top ten clones hold 17% of a sample with about 99,000 clones, about 92% of them seen once. The sequenced material came from peripheral blood. These receptors were collected from a woman at least 80 years old in a cohort sampled during active COVID-19.

In this sample, this clone turned up once. The chain employs TRBV5-4 and TRBJ2-5, with 8 nucleotides matching TRBD1. CDR1 and CDR2 from the germline V gene are SGHNT and YYREEE (reference sequence). J lost 4 bases, V lost 4 bases, and 9 bases had no gene match. The CDR3 loop spans 15 amino acids. The DNA for the CDR3 is TGTGCCAGCAGCCCAAGCACAGGGGGAGGAGAGACCCAGTACTTC. Protein: CASSPSTGGGETQYF.

With regard to this clone: Relative to the germline gene, one junction end is altered; a read error may explain this. This chain joins TRBV11-2 and TRBJ1-3, with D unresolved. Germline V gives CDR1 SGHAT, CDR2 FQNNGV. This CDR3 has 14 amino acids. The CDR3 DNA reads as TGTGCCAGCAGCCTCGCAGGCTTCGGAAACGCCATATATTTT. This codes for CASSLAGFGNAIYF.

V is TRBV11-2 and J is TRBJ2-1, with D possibly being TRBD2 (8 bases). This CDR3 contains 17 residues. Deletions cut 5 bases from V and 6 bases from J, with 23 bases between. Germline V lookup: CDR1 SGHAT, CDR2 FQNNGV. CDR3 loop: CASSMGQPGLVSNEQFF. The DNA of the CDR3 is TGTGCCAGCAGCATGGGACAGCCGGGACTAGTTTCCAATGAGCAGTTCTTC.

The V call is TRBV12-5, the J call TRBJ1-4; D unresolved. V lost 1 base, J lost 8 bases, and 8 bases lay in between. The CDR3 consists of 13 residues. The germline gives CDR1 LGHNT, CDR2 FRNRAP. CDR3 nucleotide sequence: TGTGCTAGTGGTTTGGGGTCCAGAGAAAAACTGTTTTTT. It translates to CASGLGSREKLFF.

The genes are TRBV11-2 and TRBJ2-7, with 10 bases fitting TRBD1. This CDR3 contains 15 residues. V dropped 2 bases and J dropped 5; count of bases not matched to a gene: 6. Germline V gene lookup returns CDR1 SGHAT and CDR2 FQNNGV. CDR3 residues: CASSLYGTGVHEQYF. DNA of the CDR3: TGTGCCAGCAGCTTATATGGGACAGGGGTTCACGAGCAGTACTTC.

This chain joins TRBV7-9 and TRBJ2-1; 12 bases are a match to TRBD1. CDR3 length: 15 residues. V lost 5 bases, J lost 12 bases, and 11 bases stayed unmatched. In germline, CDR1 is SEHNR, CDR2 FQNEAQ (reference sequence). CDR3 loop: CASSITGTGGRGQFF. Written as DNA, the CDR3 is TGTGCCAGCAGCATAACCGGGACAGGGGGCAGGGGGCAGTTCTTC.

The rearrangement uses TRBV5-6 and TRBJ2-7, with D unclear. This CDR3 contains 14 residues. CDR1 is SGHDT and CDR2 is YYEEEE in the germline V gene. V lost 4 bases and J 4 bases, leaving 15 bases between the germline ends. The CDR3 loop reads CASSPVLGTYEQYF. The CDR3 DNA follows: TGTGCCAGCAGCCCGGTGTTGGGCACGTACGAGCAGTACTTC.

The chain couples TRBV10-3 to TRBJ2-6; possible D gene TRBD1, 7 bases. Per the germline V gene, CDR1 is ENHRY and CDR2 is SYGVKD. V was trimmed by 7 bases and J by 0 bases, leaving 16 bases between them. This CDR3 spans 17 amino acids. In DNA, the CDR3 is TGTGCCATCACCCTGGGGGGACAGAGCTCTGGGGCCAACGTCCTGACTTTC. It codes for CAITLGGQSSGANVLTF.

The rearrangement uses TRBV14 and TRBJ2-7; D is unresolved. This CDR3 spans 16 amino acids. CDR1 and CDR2 (germline): SGHDN, FVKESK. Trimming stripped 4 bases from V and 1 base from J, with 17 bases between. The CDR3 DNA is TGTGCCAGCAGCCCGCAACCCCCTGGAGTTTCCTACGAGCAGTACTTC. Its translation: CASSPQPPGVSYEQYF.

The rearrangement joins TRBV19 to TRBJ2-1, with 7 bases lining up with TRBD2. Germline values: CDR1 LNHDA, CDR2 SQIVND (reference sequence). The CDR3 is made up of 13 amino acids. The J segment lost 10 bases and the V segment lost 1 base, leaving 4 bases of the junction unmatched. The CDR3 reads CASSIAGGGEQFF. CDR3 nucleotide sequence: TGTGCCAGTAGTATAGCGGGAGGCGGGGAGCAGTTCTTC.

The chain joins TRBV19 to TRBJ2-5; 9 nucleotides match TRBD2. Trimming removed 3 bases from V and 4 bases from J; junction bases left unmatched: 6. Germline V gives CDR1 LNHDA, CDR2 SQIVND (reference sequence). The CDR3 spans 15 residues. Here the CDR3 DNA reads TGTGCCAGTAGTATCCGGGGACTAGCAGTAGAGACCCAGTACTTC. Translated, it gives CASSIRGLAVETQYF.

The V and J genes are TRBV5-8 and TRBJ1-4; no reliable D call. This CDR3 comprises 17 residues. Germline loops: CDR1 SGHTS, CDR2 YDEGEE. V was cut by 2 bases and J by 10 bases, with 24 bases left in between. The DNA of the CDR3 is TGTGCCAGCAGCTTCTTGGCAGCCTCGCTCCCTTCGGGAAAACTGTTTTTT. Its translation is CASSFLAASLPSGKLFF.

CDR3 protein: CSATAGIEAFF. For the CDR3, the DNA is TGCAGTGCTACGGCGGGCATTGAAGCTTTCTTT. The chain uses TRBV20-1 and TRBJ1-1; the D is unclear. Germline assignment: CDR1 DFQATT and CDR2 SNEGSKA (reference sequence). V was clipped by 4 bases and J by 7 bases, with 10 bases between them. The CDR3 sequence is 11 residues long.

The genes are TRBV11-1 and TRBJ2-5; D is unresolved. Germline V gene sequence: CDR1 SGHAT, CDR2 FQDESV (reference sequence). The CDR3 runs to 14 residues. The ends were cut back, 5 bases at V and 4 bases at J, with 14 bases in the middle. DNA for the CDR3: TGTGCCAGCAGCCCCCCCGTGGAGCGAGAGACCCAGTACTTC. Protein: CASSPPVERETQYF.

CDR3 bases: TGTGCCAGCTCACTAGCGGGTCACACAGATACGCAGTATTTT. Its translation: CASSLAGHTDTQYF. The chain links TRBV18 to TRBJ2-3; TRBD2 aligns across 7 bases. J gave up 2 bases and V 4 bases, and 3 bases lay outside the gene matches. Germline V gene lookup returns CDR1 KGHSH and CDR2 LQKENI. This CDR3 is 14 amino acids long.

Only one count was recorded for this clone. The chain joins TRBV11-3 to TRBJ2-2; TRBD1 agrees at 7 bases. The CDR3 covers 16 residues. The V gene end was trimmed by 3 bases and the J gene end by 1 base; junction bases not matched to a gene: 5. The V gene's germline CDR1 is SGHNT and CDR2 YENEEA. The CDR3 region has the DNA TGTGCCAGCAGCTTTACCGGGACAGAGAACACCGGGGAGCTGTTTTTT. It specifies CASSFTGTENTGELFF.

The CDR3 DNA sequence: TGTGCCAGCAGCTTAGAATTAGCCGATACGCAGTATTTT. It yields the protein CASSLELADTQYF. The gene calls are TRBV11-2 and TRBJ2-3, with unresolved D. CDR1 SGHAT and CDR2 FQNNGV come from the germline V gene. This CDR3 region has 13 residues. V lost 0 bases and J 6 bases, leaving 7 bases between the germline ends.

V gene TRBV30 combines with J gene TRBJ1-4; tentative D call: TRBD1 (6 bases). Germline assignment: CDR1 GTSNPN and CDR2 SVGIG (reference sequence). V lost 4 bases and J 10 bases, leaving 16 bases between the germline ends. There are 13 residues in the CDR3. The CDR3 sequence: CAWNLGARLKLFF. CDR3 DNA: TGTGCCTGGAATCTGGGGGCGCGTTTAAAACTGTTTTTT.

J is TRBJ2-3 and V is TRBV5-1, with 14 bases lining up with TRBD2. V lost 4 bases, J lost 0 bases, and 7 bases stayed unmatched. Germline values: CDR1 SGHRS, CDR2 YFSETQ. This CDR3 spans 18 amino acids. The CDR3 coding sequence is TGCGCCAGCAGCATGTGGACTAGCGGGGGGCCTAGCACAGATACGCAGTATTTT. Its translation: CASSMWTSGGPSTDTQYF.

V and J are TRBV28 and TRBJ2-7, with TRBD2 matching 12 bases. CDR1 and CDR2 from the germline V gene are MDHEN and SYDVKM. V lost 1 base and J lost 4; bases outside the gene matches: 5. The CDR3 totals 16 residues. CDR3 in DNA: TGTGCCAGCAGTTTATTGACTAGCGGGAGTGGATACGAGCAGTACTTC. Encoded protein: CASSLLTSGSGYEQYF.

V gene TRBV19 combines with J gene TRBJ2-2; TRBD2 matches 8 bases. CDR1 is LNHDA and CDR2 is SQIVND in the germline V gene (reference sequence). V gave up 7 bases and J gave up 0 bases; unmatched junction bases: 4. There are 15 residues in the CDR3. CDR3 bases: TGTGCCAGTATGGACGGGGGGGCGAACACCGGGGAGCTGTTTTTT. Translated: CASMDGGANTGELFF.

The chain carries TRBV5-1 and TRBJ2-5; 8 bases fit TRBD1. The junction had 13 bases not matched to a gene; V was cut back by 5 bases and J by 4 bases. In germline, CDR1 is SGHRS, CDR2 YFSETQ. The CDR3 sequence is 16 residues long. The CDR3 coding sequence is TGCGCCAGCAGGGTTGCAGGAGCCGGACAGGGAGAGACCCAGTACTTC. Amino acid sequence: CASRVAGAGQGETQYF.

The genes are TRBV27 and TRBJ1-2, with 7 bases fitting TRBD1. Germline trimming cut 2 bases from V and 0 bases from J; bases unmatched to any gene: 12. The CDR3 is 18 amino acids. Germline V CDR1 and CDR2: MNHEY, SMNVEV (reference sequence). The DNA of the CDR3 is TGTGCCAGCAGTTTAAGGGGGACAGAAGCATCCTCTAACTATGGCTACACCTTC. This translates into CASSLRGTEASSNYGYTF.

The V call is TRBV6-1, the J call TRBJ2-3; TRBD2 agrees at 12 bases. Per germline, CDR1 MNHNS and CDR2 SASEGT. The CDR3 consists of 16 residues. After removal of 4 bases from V and 5 bases from J, the junction contained 7 bases not matched to a gene. The CDR3, as DNA: TGTGCCAGCAGTGGCCTAGCGGGGGGGCTCGGAGATACGCAGTATTTT. Translated: CASSGLAGGLGDTQYF.

V and J are TRBV3-1 (or the pseudogene TRBV3-2) and TRBJ1-2; no clear D. V was pared by 0 bases and J by 8 bases, with 7 bases between. Germline CDR1 LGHDT, CDR2 YNNKEL (reference sequence). This CDR3 is built from 12 residues. The CDR3 bases are TGTGCCAGCAGCCAAGACAGGCTAGGCTACACCTTC. Protein product: CASSQDRLGYTF.

The chain is built from TRBV2 and TRBJ1-2, with 7 bases aligning to TRBD1. Germline loops: CDR1 SNHLY, CDR2 FYNNEI. Trimming took 2 bases from V and 3 from J; bases not matched to a gene: 0. There are 13 residues in the CDR3. The CDR3 DNA reads as TGTGCCAGCAGTGAACAGGGGGACTATGGCTACACCTTC. Translated, it gives CASSEQGDYGYTF.

This clone showed up just once. J is TRBJ1-1 and V is TRBV6-1, with a weak D call TRBD1 (5 bases). Per germline, CDR1 MNHNS and CDR2 SASEGT. V dropped 3 bases and J dropped 7 bases, with 12 bases sitting between them. The CDR3 is made up of 13 amino acids. This CDR3 is CASSDGGFLEAFF. The CDR3 coding sequence is TGTGCCAGCAGTGACGGGGGGTTTCTTGAAGCTTTCTTT.

The chain's CDR3 is CASSLGQPYGYTF. The CDR3 bases are TGTGCCAGCAGTCTCGGACAGCCCTATGGCTACACCTTC. The gene calls are TRBV28 and TRBJ1-2; possibly TRBD1 for D (6 bases). This CDR3 spans 13 amino acids. From germline, CDR1 is MDHEN and CDR2 SYDVKM. Trimming pared 5 bases from V and 4 bases from J, leaving 11 bases between.

This sequence joins TRBV13 and TRBJ2-7, with D tentatively TRBD1 (5 bases). CDR1 is PRHDT, CDR2 FYEKMQ, per germline (reference sequence). V shed 5 bases and J shed 0 bases, with 11 bases lying between them. The CDR3 is made up of 14 amino acids. Here the CDR3 DNA reads TGTGCCAGCAGCCCCGACAGTAGCTCCTACGAGCAGTACTTC. It is translated as CASSPDSSSYEQYF.

V usage is TRBV7-6 and J usage is TRBJ2-2; D is perhaps TRBD2 (5 bases). The CDR3 has 15 residues. The V gene lost 3 bases and the J gene lost 6 bases, with 14 bases spanning the gap. Looked up from germline, CDR1 is SGHVS and CDR2 is FNYEAQ. The CDR3 DNA follows: TGTGCCAGCAGCTTGGGTGGGAGCTTGTCCGGGGAGCTGTTTTTT. Its protein is CASSLGGSLSGELFF.

The genes are TRBV24-1 and TRBJ1-4, with D perhaps matching TRBD1 (6 bases). The CDR3 has 16 amino acids. Germline CDR1 and CDR2: KGHDR and SFDVKD. V was shortened by 1 base and J by 3 bases, with 11 bases between the two germline ends. CDR3 amino acids: CATSDLTGLANEKLFF. The DNA of the CDR3 is TGTGCCACCAGTGATTTAACAGGGTTAGCTAATGAAAAACTGTTTTTT.

The chain couples TRBV3-1 (or the pseudogene TRBV3-2) to TRBJ1-6; a possible D gene is TRBD1 (5 bases). The CDR3 runs to 13 residues. In germline, CDR1 is LGHDT, CDR2 YNNKEL (reference sequence). The V end was cut by 2 bases, the J end by 7 bases, with 6 bases between. The CDR3 region is CASSQQGNSPLHF. CDR3 nucleotide sequence: TGTGCCAGCAGCCAACAGGGAAATTCACCCCTCCACTTT.